These 23 T cell receptor beta chains came from one sample sequenced in a study of control samples from healthy donors and cancer patients. Profiling relied on immunoSEQ multiplex PCR, and the TCRdb table lists in-frame clones only, not all of them. The data contain about 63,000 clones, roughly 85% of them singletons. The specimen sequenced was blood. The origin of the receptors is a man in his forties in good health.

The rearrangement joins TRBV7-8 to TRBJ2-7; D is uncertain. Trimming took off 6 bases at V and 0 bases at J, with 12 bases between the two ends. The germline V gene encodes CDR1 SGHVS and CDR2 FQNEAQ. The CDR3 loop spans 14 amino acids. The CDR3 DNA is TGTGCCAGCAGTCCCCTGGGGATCTCCTACGAGCAGTACTTC. Residues: CASSPLGISYEQYF.

The chain is built from TRBV6-4 and TRBJ1-6; 7 nucleotides match TRBD1. CDR1 and CDR2 (germline): MRHNA, SNTAGT. This CDR3 contains 15 residues. With V trimmed by 4 bases and J by 7 bases, 7 bases remained unmatched. The CDR3 region is CASSASGTDNSPLHF. The CDR3 region has the DNA TGTGCCAGCAGTGCCTCCGGGACAGACAATTCACCCCTCCACTTT.

This chain uses TRBV18 with TRBJ2-2, with a weak D call TRBD1 (6 bases). Trimming cost V 2 bases and J 2 bases, with 6 bases left between them. The germline CDR1 and CDR2 sequences are KGHSH and LQKENI. This CDR3 is built from 14 residues. The CDR3: CASSPGTNTGELFF. The CDR3 DNA is TGTGCCAGCTCACCAGGGACAAACACCGGGGAGCTGTTTTTT.

This clone is a singleton in its sample. The rearrangement joins TRBV6-4 to TRBJ2-1; no definite D call. Germline V gene lookup returns CDR1 MRHNA and CDR2 SNTAGT. CDR3 size: 15 residues. Trimming left V 3 bases short and J 3 bases short, with 12 bases between. CDR3 in DNA: TGTGCCAGCAGTGAACAACATTCTTACTACAATGAGCAGTTCTTC. The encoded protein is CASSEQHSYYNEQFF.

The V call is TRBV6-2 or TRBV6-3, the J call TRBJ2-1; 11 bases are shared with TRBD2. Germline assignment: CDR1 MNHEY and CDR2 SVGEGT. The CDR3 spans 17 residues. Trimming at V came to 4 bases and at J to 0 bases, leaving 5 bases not matched to a gene. CDR3 coding DNA: TGTGCCAGCAGTTTTTTAGCGGGAGGGAGCTCCTACAATGAGCAGTTCTTC. Translating it yields CASSFLAGGSSYNEQFF.

J is TRBJ1-1 and V is TRBV19; TRBD1 might be the D (6 bases). Germline CDR1 LNHDA, CDR2 SQIVND (reference sequence). V gave up 5 bases and J gave up 6 bases, with 16 bases separating them. The CDR3 is 14 residues long. The CDR3 here is CASSVQGVVPEAFF. The CDR3 DNA reads TGTGCCAGTAGTGTACAGGGAGTGGTCCCTGAAGCTTTCTTT.

This chain connects TRBV11-2 to TRBJ1-4; 7 bases agree with TRBD1. In germline, CDR1 is SGHAT, CDR2 FQNNGV. The CDR3 runs 14 residues. Unmatched junction bases numbered 3, after V lost 3 bases and J lost 5 bases. The CDR3 reads CASSLDRLNEKLFF. DNA for the CDR3: TGTGCCAGCAGCTTGGACAGGTTGAATGAAAAACTGTTTTTT.

V and J are TRBV7-2 and TRBJ1-1; D remains unclear. CDR3 length: 14 residues. V gave up 0 bases and J gave up 1 base, with 6 bases separating them. Germline assignment: CDR1 SGHTA and CDR2 FQGNSA. CDR3 amino acids: CASSLAKRNTEAFF. CDR3 nucleotide sequence: TGTGCCAGCAGCTTAGCGAAGAGGAACACTGAAGCTTTCTTT.

The gene calls are TRBV7-8 and TRBJ1-2; TRBD1 matches 7 bases. V was pared by 5 bases and J by 4 bases, with 7 bases of the junction left unmatched. This CDR3 has 14 residues. In germline, CDR1 is SGHVS, CDR2 FQNEAQ. CDR3 bases: TGTGCCAGCAGCCGCGACAGGGAATCCTATGGCTACACCTTC. Translation gives CASSRDRESYGYTF.

CDR3 bases: TGTGCCACCAGTGATTTGGGTGAAAAACTGTTTTTT. Residues: CATSDLGEKLFF. V and J are TRBV24-1 and TRBJ1-4; D unclear. The germline V gene has CDR1 KGHDR and CDR2 SFDVKD. V lost 0 bases, J lost 7 bases, and 2 bases lay in between. The CDR3 has 12 amino acids.

This chain uses TRBV5-6 with TRBJ2-2; 7 bases line up with TRBD1. The CDR3 has 16 amino acids. Germline lookup yields CDR1 SGHDT and CDR2 YYEEEE. Losses at the gene ends were 1 base for V and 8 bases for J; bases not matched to a gene: 11. CDR3 sequence reads: CASSLPTTGVKGELFF. The CDR3, as DNA: TGTGCCAGCAGCTTGCCGACTACAGGGGTGAAAGGGGAGCTGTTTTTT. Full variable domain (rest looked up from reference TRBV5-6 and TRBJ2-2): DAGVTQSPTHLIKTRGQQVTLRCSPKSGHDTVSWYQQALGQGPQFIFQYYEEEERQRGNFPDRFSGHQFPNYSSELNVNALLLGDSALYLCASSLPTTGVKGELFFGEGSRLTVL.

V gene TRBV19 combines with J gene TRBJ2-2; D remains ambiguous. There are 14 residues in the CDR3. Germline loops: CDR1 LNHDA, CDR2 SQIVND (reference sequence). Trimming removed 3 bases from V and 3 bases from J, with 8 bases in between. The CDR3 DNA is TGTGCCAGTAGTATCGGTCAGGACACCGGGGAGCTGTTTTTT. Protein: CASSIGQDTGELFF.

The rearrangement links TRBV20-1 to TRBJ1-2; D is unclear. Looked up from germline, CDR1 is DFQATT and CDR2 is SNEGSKA (reference sequence). The CDR3 loop spans 10 amino acids. Between the trimmed V and J ends, which lost 3 bases and 9 bases, there was a span of 8 bases. The CDR3 DNA is TGCAGTGCTAGCAGTGCCCGCTACACCTTC. This gives the protein CSASSARYTF.

The V call is TRBV18, the J call TRBJ1-1, with D unclear. Germline V gene sequence: CDR1 KGHSH, CDR2 LQKENI. The CDR3 covers 16 residues. The V end lost 2 bases, the J end lost 4 bases, and 17 bases lay between the germline ends. CDR3 sequence (DNA): TGTGCCAGCTCACCAGTGGGCCGGGGTGCGGGCACTGAAGCTTTCTTT. Its translation is CASSPVGRGAGTEAFF.

This chain links TRBV20-1 with TRBJ2-5, with no clear D. This CDR3 is built from 11 residues. The germline V gene has CDR1 DFQATT and CDR2 SNEGSKA (reference sequence). V lost 8 bases and J lost 5, with 12 bases in between. The CDR3 spells CSRITGETQYF. The CDR3 DNA sequence: TGCAGTAGAATAACTGGGGAGACCCAGTACTTC.

Here the CDR3 reads CASSPGTSAGELFF. The CDR3 DNA follows: TGTGCCAGCTCACCAGGGACTAGCGCCGGGGAGCTGTTTTTT. J is TRBJ2-2 and V is TRBV18, with TRBD2 matching 10 bases. The CDR3 consists of 14 residues. J gave up 6 bases and V 2 bases, and 0 bases lay outside the gene matches. Germline V lookup: CDR1 KGHSH, CDR2 LQKENI.

The chain recombines TRBV3-1 (or the pseudogene TRBV3-2) with TRBJ1-5; D might be TRBD1 (6 bases). This CDR3 comprises 16 residues. Trimming shortened V by 4 bases and J by 6 bases, and 19 bases separated the two germline ends. Germline V gene sequence: CDR1 LGHDT, CDR2 YNNKEL (reference sequence). The CDR3 sequence: CASSPSMGGAGQPQHF. The CDR3 DNA is TGTGCCAGCAGCCCCTCGATGGGGGGCGCGGGTCAGCCCCAGCATTTT.

The J gene is TRBJ1-2, the V gene TRBV6-5; D is ambiguous. The germline V gene has CDR1 MNHEY and CDR2 SVGAGI. The length of the CDR3 is 16 residues. The ends were cut back, 2 bases at V and 0 bases at J, with 13 bases in the middle. CDR3 nucleotide sequence: TGTGCCAGCAGTTACACCCAGAGACCCTCTAACTATGGCTACACCTTC. It codes for CASSYTQRPSNYGYTF.

This chain joins TRBV11-3 and TRBJ1-1; D might be TRBD1 (6 bases). The CDR3 consists of 14 residues. CDR1 and CDR2 from the germline V gene are SGHNT and YENEEA. V was trimmed by 2 bases and J by 3 bases, leaving 10 bases between them. The DNA of the CDR3 is TGTGCCAGCAGCTTACAGCGACAGGACACTGAAGCTTTCTTT. Protein: CASSLQRQDTEAFF.

This sequence joins TRBV7-9 and TRBJ2-7; D unresolved. There are 13 residues in the CDR3. Trimming shortened V by 2 bases and J by 0 bases, and 5 bases separated the two germline ends. Germline V gene lookup returns CDR1 SEHNR and CDR2 FQNEAQ (reference sequence). CDR3 amino acids: CASSLLNSYEQYF. Here the CDR3 DNA reads TGTGCCAGCAGCTTACTTAACTCCTACGAGCAGTACTTC.

This chain uses TRBV5-1 with TRBJ1-4; tentative D call: TRBD1 (5 bases). Germline CDR1 SGHRS, CDR2 YFSETQ. V was pared by 0 bases and J by 2 bases, with 8 bases between. The CDR3 spans 15 residues. CDR3 DNA: TGCGCCAGCAGCTTGGCGTCAGGGACTAATGAAAAACTGTTTTTT. Protein product: CASSLASGTNEKLFF.

V and J are TRBV6-6 and TRBJ1-6; 7 bases fit TRBD1. Germline assignment: CDR1 MNHNY and CDR2 SVGAGI (reference sequence). CDR3 length equals 15 residues. With 7 bases clipped from V and 8 bases from J, the junction kept 11 bases outside the gene matches. In DNA, the CDR3 is TGTGCCAGCACCCACAAGGGGGCGATTGATTCACCCCTCCACTTT. Residues: CASTHKGAIDSPLHF.

This chain joins TRBV11-2 and TRBJ1-3; 9 bases are a match to TRBD1. The CDR3 loop spans 16 amino acids. Germline CDR1 reads SGHAT; CDR2 reads FQNNGV. The trim removed 3 bases at V and 4 bases at J, leaving 7 bases unmatched. The CDR3 DNA sequence: TGTGCCAGCAGCTTGGCCGGGACAGGGTCCGGAAACACCATATATTTT. It yields the protein CASSLAGTGSGNTIYF.